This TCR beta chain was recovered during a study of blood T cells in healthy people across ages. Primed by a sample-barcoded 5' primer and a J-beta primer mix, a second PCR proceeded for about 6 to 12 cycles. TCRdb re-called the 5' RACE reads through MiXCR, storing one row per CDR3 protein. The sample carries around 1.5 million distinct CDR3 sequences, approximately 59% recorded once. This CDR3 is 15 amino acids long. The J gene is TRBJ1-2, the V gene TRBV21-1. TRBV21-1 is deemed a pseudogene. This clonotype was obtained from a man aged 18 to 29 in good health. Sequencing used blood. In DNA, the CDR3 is TGTGCCAGCAGCAAAGAGGGACCAGCTGCTTATGGCTACACCTTC. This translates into CASSKEGPAAYGYTF.